Below, 21 T cell receptor beta chains from the same sample are listed, as sequenced in a study of CD8 T cells in Susac syndrome. Random-hexamer reverse transcription was applied to 0.5 to 1 ug RNA. TCRdb re-called the immunoSEQ multiplex PCR reads with MiXCR, one entry per CDR3 protein. The sample carries fewer than 200,000 distinct CDR3 sequences, approximately 93% recorded once. The specimen was CD4+ T cells from PBMCs. Every receptor here comes from a human donor in good health.

The rearrangement links TRBV18 to TRBJ1-5; 10 nucleotides agree with TRBD1. Per the germline V gene, CDR1 is KGHSH and CDR2 is LQKENI. The CDR3 runs to 15 residues. V shed 3 bases and J 4 bases; nucleotides not matched to a gene: 3. In nucleotides, the CDR3 is TGTGCCAGCTCACCCGGGACAGGGGCGAATCAGCCCCAGCATTTT. The encoded protein is CASSPGTGANQPQHF.

Comment on this clonotype: At one end the junction does not follow the germline gene, possibly because of a read error. The chain couples TRBV7-9 to TRBJ2-3, with 11 nucleotides matching TRBD2. The CDR3 is 14 residues long. From germline, CDR1 is SEHNR and CDR2 FQNEAQ (reference sequence). The CDR3 nucleotides are TGTGCCATCGAAACTAGCGGGGGCACAGATGCGCAGTATTTT. It encodes CAIETSGGTDAQYF.

The chain has TRBV21-1 and TRBJ1-1; TRBD1, the table's D call, lacks a check against the DNA. TRBV21-1 is assigned pseudogene status. CDR3 length: 14 residues. In nucleotides, the CDR3 is TGTGCCAGCACCCCGGCGGCGGGGGCACTGAAGCTTTTCTTT. Encoded protein: CASTPAAGALKLFF.

The chain uses TRBV4-2 and TRBJ1-1; D ambiguous. V gave up 0 bases and J gave up 1 base, with 6 bases separating them. This CDR3 has 14 amino acids. CDR1 and CDR2 from the germline V gene are LGHNA and YNFKEQ. In DNA, the CDR3 is TGTGCCAGCAGCCAAGATCTTGGGAACACTGAAGCTTTCTTT. The encoded protein is CASSQDLGNTEAFF.

The rearrangement links TRBV19 to TRBJ1-1, with no clear D. Trimming shortened V by 6 bases and J by 1 base, and 15 bases separated the two germline ends. The germline CDR1 and CDR2 sequences are LNHDA and SQIVND (reference sequence). This CDR3 has 15 residues. The CDR3 is CASSIRGAGNTEAFF. The CDR3 nucleotides read TGTGCCAGTAGCATCAGAGGCGCGGGGAACACTGAAGCTTTCTTT.

The rearrangement links TRBV7-2 to TRBJ1-5; maybe TRBD1 (6 bases). CDR3 length: 14 residues. Looked up from germline, CDR1 is SGHTA and CDR2 is FQGNSA. Trimming shortened V by 4 bases and J by 4 bases, and 11 bases separated the two germline ends. The chain's CDR3 is CASSYGQPNQPQHF. CDR3 DNA sequence: TGTGCCAGCAGCTACGGACAGCCTAATCAGCCCCAGCATTTT.

The chain has TRBV28 and TRBJ2-1; D ambiguous. V lost 2 bases, J lost 8 bases, and 7 bases lay in between. The CDR3 totals 12 residues. Germline CDR1 is MDHEN and CDR2 is SYDVKM. The CDR3 nucleotides read TGTGCCAGCAGTTTAATCCGTTATGAGCAGTTCTTC. Translated: CASSLIRYEQFF.

J is TRBJ2-1 and V is TRBV5-1, with 7 bases that match TRBD1. This CDR3 spans 15 amino acids. The J segment lost 1 base and the V segment lost 3 bases, leaving 4 bases of the junction unmatched. The germline V gene encodes CDR1 SGHRS and CDR2 YFSETQ. The DNA for the CDR3 is TGCGCCAGCAGCTCCTCGGGACAGTCCTACAATGAGCAGTTCTTC. It yields the protein CASSSSGQSYNEQFF.

The V and J genes are TRBV2 and TRBJ1-6, with TRBD1 as a possible D gene (5 bases). The germline V and J ends were trimmed by 6 bases and 9 bases, with 15 bases remaining between them. Germline V gene lookup returns CDR1 SNHLY and CDR2 FYNNEI. The CDR3 totals 14 residues. CDR3: CASRSRGSGSPLHF. The CDR3 nucleotides read TGTGCCAGCAGATCGCGGGGCAGCGGTTCACCCCTCCACTTT. Variable domain in full (rest from reference TRBV2 and TRBJ1-6): EPEVTQTPSHQVTQMGQEVILRCVPISNHLYFYWYRQILGQKVEFLVSFYNNEISEKSEIFDDQFSVERPDGSNFTLKIRSTKLEDSAMYFCASRSRGSGSPLHFGNGTRLTVT.

This chain joins TRBV15 and TRBJ2-3; D remains ambiguous. This CDR3 spans 13 amino acids. Trimming pared 0 bases from V and 5 bases from J, leaving 6 bases between. In germline, CDR1 is LNHNV, CDR2 YYDKDF (reference sequence). The CDR3 DNA sequence: TGTGCCACCAGCAGAGACCCCCGAGATACGCAGTATTTT. Translation: CATSRDPRDTQYF.

The table lists this clonotype with a few counts. The CDR3 sequence is CASSLEGFTNTGELFF. The CDR3 DNA reads as TGCGCCAGCAGCTTGGAGGGATTTACGAACACCGGGGAGCTGTTTTTT. V gene TRBV5-1 combines with J gene TRBJ2-2, with D unclear. V lost 0 bases and J lost 0, with 9 bases in between. The CDR3 totals 16 residues. Looked up from germline, CDR1 is SGHRS and CDR2 is YFSETQ.

The rearrangement links TRBV20-1 to TRBJ1-4; TRBD1 is a possible D gene (5 bases). The germline CDR1 and CDR2 sequences are DFQATT and SNEGSKA (reference sequence). V was shortened by 6 bases and J by 7 bases, with 12 bases between the two germline ends. The CDR3 is made up of 12 amino acids. The CDR3 loop is CSAGPGGEKLFF. The CDR3 DNA sequence: TGCAGTGCGGGACCGGGGGGTGAAAAACTGTTTTTT.

The rearrangement links TRBV7-9 to TRBJ1-1, with 7 bases lining up with TRBD1. Germline-derived CDR1 and CDR2 are SEHNR and FQNEAQ (reference sequence). The CDR3 is made up of 15 amino acids. Germline trimming cut 0 bases from V and 0 bases from J; bases unmatched to any gene: 1. CDR3 amino acids: CASSLAGTVNTEAFF. The CDR3 coding sequence is TGTGCCAGCAGCTTAGCGGGGACAGTGAACACTGAAGCTTTCTTT.

The gene calls are TRBV7-2 and TRBJ1-2, with TRBD1 matching 7 bases. This CDR3 region has 15 residues. Trimming took 3 bases from V and 8 from J; bases not matched to a gene: 12. Germline loops: CDR1 SGHTA, CDR2 FQGNSA. The CDR3 nucleotides are TGTGCCAGCAGCTTCGGGACAGCCGGTAGTGGGGGCTACACCTTC. Translating it yields CASSFGTAGSGGYTF.

The chain combines TRBV11-2 with TRBJ2-5; tentative D call: TRBD1 (5 bases). Germline lookup yields CDR1 SGHAT and CDR2 FQNNGV. The V gene lost 5 bases and the J gene lost 5 bases, with 21 bases spanning the gap. This CDR3 is 16 amino acids long. The CDR3 loop is CASSLARTPQRETQYF. Here the CDR3 DNA reads TGTGCCAGCAGCCTGGCGCGGACACCTCAGAGGGAGACCCAGTACTTC.

The rearrangement joins TRBV24-1 to TRBJ2-3; D perhaps matches TRBD2 (6 bases). The CDR3 sequence is 14 residues long. The ends were cut back, 2 bases at V and 1 base at J, with 6 bases in the middle. Germline V gives CDR1 KGHDR, CDR2 SFDVKD. CDR3 region: CATSDSGGTDTQYF. CDR3 nucleotides: TGTGCCACCAGTGATTCGGGGGGCACAGATACGCAGTATTTT.

The chain couples TRBV30 to TRBJ1-1; D gene uncertain. Germline CDR1 GTSNPN, CDR2 SVGIG (reference sequence). CDR3 size: 14 residues. Trimming shortened V by 3 bases and J by 0 bases, and 11 bases separated the two germline ends. CDR3 DNA sequence: TGTGCCTGGAGCGCGTTGGGGATGAACACTGAAGCTTTCTTT. This sequence encodes CAWSALGMNTEAFF.

This clonotype was seen only once. The J gene is TRBJ1-5, the V gene TRBV15; D gene unclear. Germline CDR1 LNHNV, CDR2 YYDKDF (reference sequence). The CDR3 covers 17 residues. The germline V and J ends were trimmed by 1 base and 2 bases, with 15 bases remaining between them. The CDR3 nucleotides are TGTGCCACCAGCAGAGGTGGCAGCGGGTTGGGCAATCAGCCCCAGCATTTT. Encoded protein: CATSRGGSGLGNQPQHF.

V is TRBV7-2 and J is TRBJ2-1; D not resolved. The CDR3 extends over 16 amino acids. The germline V gene encodes CDR1 SGHTA and CDR2 FQGNSA. Trimming took off 0 bases at V and 0 bases at J, with 9 bases between the two ends. Written as DNA, the CDR3 is TGTGCCAGCAGCTTAGCCCCTAACCCCTCCTACAATGAGCAGTTCTTC. Its translation: CASSLAPNPSYNEQFF.

The DNA of the CDR3 is TGTGCCAGCAGCTTAGGGGAGTTACAAGTTACGCAGTATTTT. Its protein product is CASSLGELQVTQYF. The chain couples TRBV7-9 to TRBJ2-3; weak D call: TRBD2 (5 bases). This CDR3 has 14 residues. Between the trimmed V and J ends, which lost 1 base and 8 bases, there was a span of 13 bases. The germline gives CDR1 SEHNR, CDR2 FQNEAQ (reference sequence).

The chain recombines TRBV6-6 with TRBJ1-3, with a possible D match to TRBD1 (5 bases). V lost 3 bases to trimming and J lost 2 bases, with 8 bases between them. Germline V gives CDR1 MNHNY, CDR2 SVGAGI (reference sequence). The CDR3 length is 14 residues. The CDR3 nucleotides read TGTGCCAGCAGTTATCAGGGTGCTGGAAACACCATATATTTT. Residues: CASSYQGAGNTIYF.